The rows below give T cell receptor beta chains drawn from one sample of a study of T-cell memory formation after mild COVID-19. A single record per CDR3 protein comes from TCRdb applying MiXCR to the 5' RACE reads. The sample contains roughly 610,000 distinct CDR3 sequences, 17% of which appear only once. The sequenced sample consisted of PBMCs or a T cell subset sorted from them (not recorded which). The receptor set was obtained from an adult woman who had mild COVID-19 (a few samples of this study predate the infection). Cell type and time point are not known. Each CDR3 is given with its conserved first and last residue. A D gene is named only where the DNA matches it firmly. Only part of the rows carry a size: once, few, many, or a class if the clone is expanded.

j_gene | v_gene | abundance | d_gene | CDR3nt | CDR3aa
TRBJ2-3 | TRBV3-1 | few | TRBD2 | TGTGCCAGCAGCCCTTGGACTAGCGGTCTGGATACGCAGTATTTT | CASSPWTSGLDTQYF
TRBJ1-1 | TRBV4-1 | few | - | TGCGCCAGCAGCCAAATCACGACAGATATGAACACTGAAGCTTTCTTT | CASSQITTDMNTEAFF
TRBJ2-7 | TRBV6-2/TRBV6-3 | - | - | TGTGCCAGCAGTTATTCGTTTGTCTGGAGGAGCTCCTACGAGCAGTACTTC | CASSYSFVWRSSYEQYF
TRBJ2-1 | TRBV24-1 | few | TRBD2 | TGTGCCACCAGTGATCCCTCCGGGAGGGCGCAGTTCTTC | CATSDPSGRAQFF
TRBJ2-1 | TRBV29-1 | - | TRBD1 | TGCAGCGGCGACAGGGTCCACAATGAGCAGTTCTTC | CSGDRVHNEQFF
TRBJ2-7 | TRBV20-1 | - | - | TGCAGTGCTAGCCGGGACCAACTTTACGAGCAGTACTTC | CSASRDQLYEQYF
TRBJ2-7 | TRBV12-3/TRBV12-4 | - | - | TGTGCCAGCAGTGGGGGGGCTTCAAAGCAGTACTTC | CASSGGASKQYF
TRBJ1-5 | TRBV27 | few | - | TGTGCCAGCAGTTTAGGTGGGAGACGGCAGCCCCAGCATTTT | CASSLGGRRQPQHF
TRBJ1-6 | TRBV27 | - | TRBD1 | TGTGCCAGCAGTTGGGCCGGGACAGATAATTCACCCCTCCACTTT | CASSWAGTDNSPLHF
TRBJ2-5 | TRBV11-1 | - | - | TGTGCCAGCAGCTCCTGGGGTCGGGGCCAAGAGACCCAGTACTTC | CASSSWGRGQETQYF
TRBJ2-3 | TRBV7-9 | few | - | TGTGCCAGCAGCCGAGTGAACCCACATAGGGGGAAAGATACGCAGTATTTT | CASSRVNPHRGKDTQYF
TRBJ1-1 | TRBV2 | few | TRBD1 | TGTGCCAGCAGCGCAGGGGGTCGGGACACTGAAGCTTTCTTT | CASSAGGRDTEAFF
TRBJ1-1 | TRBV29-1 | - | - | TGCAGCGTTGAACGAAGGGTGAACACTGAAGCTTTCTTT | CSVERRVNTEAFF
TRBJ1-1 | TRBV5-5 | few | - | TGTGCCAGCAGCCGGACCGCCTATCAAATGAACACTGAAGCTTTCTTT | CASSRTAYQMNTEAFF
TRBJ1-6 | TRBV7-2 | few | - | TGTGCCAGCAGCGCGGACAGTCCGAATTCACCCCTCCACTTT | CASSADSPNSPLHF
TRBJ2-5 | TRBV7-2 | few | - | TGTGCCAGCAGCGGACGGACAGCCTTGGTGGAGACCCAGTACTTC | CASSGRTALVETQYF
TRBJ2-1 | TRBV6-5 | - | TRBD1 | TGTGCCAGCAGTTACGGGACAGGAGGTTACAATGAGCAGTTCTTC | CASSYGTGGYNEQFF
TRBJ2-5 | TRBV4-3 | - | TRBD2 | TGCGCCAGCAGCCAAGACGGAGGGCTAGCGGGAGAGACCCAGTACTTC | CASSQDGGLAGETQYF
TRBJ1-5 | TRBV4-1 | few | - | TGCGCCAGCAGCCAAGATAACAGCTTGAATCAGCCCCAGCATTTT | CASSQDNSLNQPQHF
TRBJ1-5 | TRBV19 | few | - | TGTGCCAGTAGTCAAGACTTGGACAGATTCAATCAGCCCCAGCATTTT | CASSQDLDRFNQPQHF
TRBJ2-3 | TRBV11-2 | - | - | TGTGCCAGCAGCTTAGGATCGATAGGAGATACGCAGTATTTT | CASSLGSIGDTQYF
TRBJ1-1 | TRBV29-1 | - | - | TGCAGCGTTGAAGATCGGGGCAGGGAGGCGTGGAACACTGAAGCTTTCTTT | CSVEDRGREAWNTEAFF
TRBJ2-3 | TRBV5-1 | few | TRBD1 | TGCGCCAGCAGCGGGGGACAGGGGGCCTCTTATACGCAGTATTTT | CASSGGQGASYTQYF
TRBJ2-7 | TRBV18 | - | TRBD1 | TGTGCCAGCTCACCCACGACAGGGTATCGGTACGAGCAGTACTTC | CASSPTTGYRYEQYF
TRBJ2-1 | TRBV5-5 | - | TRBD2 | TGTGCCAGCAGCTTGTGGGGGGGAGGCTACAATGAGCAGTTCTTC | CASSLWGGGYNEQFF
TRBJ1-1 | TRBV30 | - | - | TGTGCCTGGAGTGTACTTAGGGAGTTGAACACTGAAGCTTTCTTT | CAWSVLRELNTEAFF
TRBJ2-7 | TRBV7-9 | - | TRBD1 | TGTGCCAGCAGCTTAGGGGACAGTCCCCCTCGTCAGTACTTC | CASSLGDSPPRQYF